This T cell receptor beta chain was found in a study of shared clonotypes between healthy human individuals (TCRdb year 2020). Broadly, across the study: The cohort comprised two women and a few men aged 18 to 49 years. For each donor, three plates each were used for CD4 naive and CD4 memory, two plates were used for CD8 naive, and one plate was used for CD8 memory. The study deeply sequenced blood TCR repertoires of roughly five healthy adults to estimate repertoire size and the extent of clonotype sharing between individuals. To increase sequencing depth and limit assay-specific biases, different laboratories used diverse techniques to prepare libraries and sequence TCR repertoires. Per donor, leukapheresis produced somewhere between about 0.94 and 9 billion PBMCs. General study outcomes and caveats: Sampling was restricted to blood, and TCR repertoires in tissues likely differ from the TCR repertoires found in blood. Incomplete sequencing was indicated by rarefaction of sorted-subset datasets, despite the large sequencing depth. Pairwise subsampling indicated that sequencing depth was expected to affect the degree of clonotype sharing among donors. Higher generation probabilities were observed for clonotypes shared by all four sorted-subset donors than for non-shared clonotypes. Estimated clonotype richness was generally larger for naive than for memory subsets. Sharing across a handful of donors was observed for about 5% of naive CD4, over 3% of naive CD8, roughly 2.3% of memory CD4, and about 0.4% of memory CD8 clonotypes. The genetic and exposure-history diversity represented was limited by the small number of donors.

Comment on this clone: Its antigen specificity is not known. No quality values exist for individual bases; no much larger clone is one base distant.

For CDR1 and CDR2, the germline V gene (reference sequence) lists GTSNPN and SVGIG. Taken from cysteine to phenylalanine, the CDR3 has 13 residues. Kept here is only the CDR3 DNA, which spans 39 bases and is read in frame from base 1. The donors were healthy, HIV-negative adults with no recently reported acute infections or vaccinations. Only Caucasian adults living in Nashville, Tennessee, USA were represented among the donors. CD4+ T cells were enriched by magnetic negative selection; naive cells were then positively selected on CD45RA, and the negative fraction formed the memory subset. After blood collection by leukapheresis, PBMCs were isolated using Ficoll-Histopaque density gradient centrifugation and then cryopreserved in the vapor phase of liquid nitrogen. Analytical flow cytometry was used to check the purity and quantity of each magnetically sorted T cell population. Genomic DNA was isolated from every sorted fraction and measured by UV absorbance on a Nanodrop 2000c.

Using the deep immunoSEQ assay, multiplex PCR amplified TCR CDR3 regions from genomic DNA. Extracted genomic DNA from each cell subset was spread evenly across all wells of several immunoSEQ 96-well plates, with each plate serving as a replicate. Each replicate PCR for sorted subsets received roughly 0.2 ug genomic DNA, equal to about 30,000 T cell genomes. Purified libraries were quantified with a Qubit 3.0 fluorometer, sized on a Bioanalyzer 2100, and re-quantified with the KAPA Library Quantification kit. Every immunoSEQ 96-well plate was sequenced on a dedicated single-read 150-cycle Illumina NextSeq 550 flow cell. The source study handled its data this way. Because the immunoSEQ output held only junctional sequences and lacked quality scores, the filtering could not match the filtering applied to full-length reads. To assign V/J genes and CDR3, sequences were annotated against IMGT germline references using PyIR, a Python wrapper for IgBLAST v1.9. Reads were filtered out if the reads had weak V/J assignments (E-value above 1e-6), no CDR3, stop codons, out-of-frame junctions, or ambiguous translated residues. V3J clonotypes were defined by identical inferred V gene, J gene, and CDR3 amino acid sequence. The percentage overlap between two repertoires was calculated by dividing the number of shared unique clonotypes by the size of the smaller repertoire. Repertoire richness was assessed with RTK rarefaction, the Chao1 estimator, and Recon v2.1 estimates of unobserved clonotypes. Generation probabilities were computed with OLGA for all TCRbeta clonotypes obtained by the gDNA method from a handful of donors. What TCRdb holds here is the immuneACCESS table cut down to in-frame rearrangements. Part of the clones is not present; checked against another copy, under half of the missing clones reflect an unresolved V gene, and the others are unexplained. The V and J calls and clone size come from that table; D and trimming were worked out from the DNA. In all, the sample holds roughly 680,000 clones, and over 60% of those were seen once. The ten largest clones represent roughly 1.8% of the sample.

The sequence links TRBV30 to TRBJ2-5, and TRBD2 matches 9 of the central bases. The last part of the DNA fits TRBJ2-7 better; the J call may be wrong. This TCR derives from a woman in her twenties or thirties in good health. Sequencing input: memory CD4+ T cells sorted from blood. Per the publication, the cell subset or site label means: CD45RA-negative fraction. The DNA sequence follows: TGTGCCTGGAGTAGCGGGGGGAACCGCGAGCAGTACTTC. This gives the protein CAWSSGGNREQYF.